This TCR beta chain originates from a study of shared clonotypes between healthy human individuals. Study-level background: With ages of 18 to 49, the donors were a couple of women and a few men.

The CDR3 is 14 amino acids. CDR1 and CDR2 (germline): MGHDK, SYGVNS. Germline trimming cut 6 bases from V and 6 bases from J; bases unmatched to any gene: 8. Evenly divided among several immunoSEQ plates was the genomic DNA of each subset. Repertoires were generated with immunoSEQ multiplex PCR, while TCRdb's copy carries only in-frame clones and drops some. The profile shows 780,000 or so clones, 55% to 75% of them singletons. Sequenced sample: memory CD4+ T cells sorted from blood. Subset denoted: CD45RA-negative fraction. The sequence was collected from a woman under 40 in good health. J is TRBJ1-5 and V is TRBV25-1, with 7 bases lining up with TRBD1. CDR3 sequence: CASSEEGATQPQHF. The CDR3 DNA reads TGTGCCAGCAGCGAAGAGGGGGCGACTCAGCCCCAGCATTTT.